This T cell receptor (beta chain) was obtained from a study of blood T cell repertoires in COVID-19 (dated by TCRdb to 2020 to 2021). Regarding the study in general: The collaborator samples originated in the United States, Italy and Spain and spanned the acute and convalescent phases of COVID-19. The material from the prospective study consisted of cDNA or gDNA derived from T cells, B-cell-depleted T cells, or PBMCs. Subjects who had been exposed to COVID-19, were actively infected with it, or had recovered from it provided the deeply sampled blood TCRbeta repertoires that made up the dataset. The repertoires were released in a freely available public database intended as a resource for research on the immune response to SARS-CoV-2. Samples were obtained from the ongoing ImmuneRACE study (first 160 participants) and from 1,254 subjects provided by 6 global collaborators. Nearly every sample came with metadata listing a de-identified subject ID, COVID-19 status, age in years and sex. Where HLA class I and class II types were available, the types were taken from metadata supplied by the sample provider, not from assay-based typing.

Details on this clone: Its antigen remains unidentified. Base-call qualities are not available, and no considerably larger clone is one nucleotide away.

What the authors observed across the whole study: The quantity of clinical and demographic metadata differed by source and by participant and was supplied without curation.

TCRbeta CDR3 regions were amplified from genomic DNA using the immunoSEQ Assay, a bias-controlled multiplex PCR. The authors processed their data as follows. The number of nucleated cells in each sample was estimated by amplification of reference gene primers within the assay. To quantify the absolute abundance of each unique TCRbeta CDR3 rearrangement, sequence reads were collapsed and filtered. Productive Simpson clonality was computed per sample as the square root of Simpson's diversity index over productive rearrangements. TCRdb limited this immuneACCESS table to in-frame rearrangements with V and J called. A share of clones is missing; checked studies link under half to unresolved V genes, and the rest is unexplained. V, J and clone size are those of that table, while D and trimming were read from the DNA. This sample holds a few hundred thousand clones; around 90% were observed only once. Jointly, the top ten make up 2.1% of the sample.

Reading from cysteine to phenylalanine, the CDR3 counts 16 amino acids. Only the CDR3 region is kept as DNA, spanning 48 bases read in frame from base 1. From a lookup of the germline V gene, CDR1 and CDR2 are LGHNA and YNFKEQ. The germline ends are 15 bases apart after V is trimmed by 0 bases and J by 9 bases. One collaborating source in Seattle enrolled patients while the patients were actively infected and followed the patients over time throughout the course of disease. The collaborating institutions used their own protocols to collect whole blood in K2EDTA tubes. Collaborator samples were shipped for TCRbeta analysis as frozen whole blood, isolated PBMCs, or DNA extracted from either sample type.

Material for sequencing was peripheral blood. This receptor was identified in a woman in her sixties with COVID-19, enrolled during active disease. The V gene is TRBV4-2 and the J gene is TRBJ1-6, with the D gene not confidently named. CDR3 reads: CASSQEGGKDISPLHF. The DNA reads TGTGCCAGCAGCCAAGAGGGAGGGAAGGATATTTCACCCCTCCACTTT.